The rows below give T cell receptor beta chains drawn from one sample of a study of T cells in Graves' hyperthyroidism and ophthalmopathy. One entry per CDR3 protein, called by TCRdb with MiXCR from the multiplex PCR reads. The sample has about 300,000 distinct CDR3 sequences; over 15% are singletons. The specimen sequenced was blood. The origin of the receptors is a man aged 25 to 45 with Graves' hyperthyroidism. The CDR3 runs from the conserved cysteine through the conserved F or W. Each record gives: V gene, clone size, D gene, J gene, CDR3 DNA, CDR3 protein. A D gene is named only where the DNA matches it firmly. A row's size may be missing; if present it is once, few, many or a size class.

v_call: TRBV20-1
clone_size: -
d_call: TRBD2
j_call: TRBJ2-7
cdr3_nt: TGCAGTGCTAGAGCCCGGGACGGGGGGAGGGGGCAGTACTTC
cdr3_aa: CSARARDGGRGQYF

v_call: TRBV2
clone_size: -
d_call: -
j_call: TRBJ2-5
cdr3_nt: TGTGCCAGCAGTGGTAATTCCCAAGAGACCCAGTACTTC
cdr3_aa: CASSGNSQETQYF

v_call: TRBV11-2
clone_size: many
d_call: TRBD1
j_call: TRBJ2-1
cdr3_nt: TGTGCCAGCAGCCCAACAATGACAGGGCTGAATGAGCAGTTCTTC
cdr3_aa: CASSPTMTGLNEQFF

v_call: TRBV18
clone_size: -
d_call: -
j_call: TRBJ2-5
cdr3_nt: TGTGCCAGCTCACCTTCAGAGACCCAGTACTTC
cdr3_aa: CASSPSETQYF

v_call: TRBV29-1
clone_size: few
d_call: TRBD1
j_call: TRBJ2-7
cdr3_nt: TGCAGCGTTGAACCCCCGGGACAGGGGGGCGAGCAGTACTTC
cdr3_aa: CSVEPPGQGGEQYF

v_call: TRBV5-5
clone_size: many
d_call: -
j_call: TRBJ2-1
cdr3_nt: TGTGCCAGCAGCGTCGGCGGGGAGCCTTACAATGAGCAGTTCTTC
cdr3_aa: CASSVGGEPYNEQFF

v_call: TRBV7-8
clone_size: many
d_call: -
j_call: TRBJ2-5
cdr3_nt: TGTGCCAGCATAGGGGAGACCCAGTACTTC
cdr3_aa: CASIGETQYF

v_call: TRBV6-1
clone_size: few
d_call: -
j_call: TRBJ2-3
cdr3_nt: TGTGCCAGCAGCCAAGAGGGGCGCGCAGATACGCTGTATTTT
cdr3_aa: CASSQEGRADTLYF

v_call: TRBV5-1
clone_size: few
d_call: -
j_call: TRBJ1-1
cdr3_nt: TGCGCCAGCAGCTTAAGTTGGAGAGGGGTGAACACTGAAGCTTTCTTT
cdr3_aa: CASSLSWRGVNTEAFF

v_call: TRBV29-1
clone_size: -
d_call: -
j_call: TRBJ1-2
cdr3_nt: TGCAGCGTTGATATTATTTCCAACTATGGCTACACCTTC
cdr3_aa: CSVDIISNYGYTF

v_call: TRBV28
clone_size: few
d_call: -
j_call: TRBJ2-1
cdr3_nt: TGTGCCAGCACCCTTCGGGTTGACTACAATGAGCAGTTCTTC
cdr3_aa: CASTLRVDYNEQFF

v_call: TRBV7-9
clone_size: -
d_call: -
j_call: TRBJ2-2
cdr3_nt: TGTGCCAGCAGCGACGCGGGCCGAGACATCACCGGGGAGCTGTTTTTT
cdr3_aa: CASSDAGRDITGELFF

v_call: TRBV27
clone_size: few
d_call: -
j_call: TRBJ1-2
cdr3_nt: TGTGCCAGCAGTGTATATGGCTACACCTTC
cdr3_aa: CASSVYGYTF

v_call: TRBV5-1
clone_size: many
d_call: -
j_call: TRBJ2-3
cdr3_nt: TGCGCCAGCAGCTTGGGCGACACAGATACGCAGTATTTT
cdr3_aa: CASSLGDTDTQYF

v_call: TRBV12-3/TRBV12-4
clone_size: many
d_call: TRBD1
j_call: TRBJ2-5
cdr3_nt: TGTGCCAGCAGTTTATTCCAGGGGGCAAAGGAGACCCAGTACTTC
cdr3_aa: CASSLFQGAKETQYF

v_call: TRBV11-3
clone_size: -
d_call: -
j_call: TRBJ2-6
cdr3_nt: TGTGCCAGCAGCCTCAGCCCCGTTGGGGCCAACGTCCTGACTTTC
cdr3_aa: CASSLSPVGANVLTF

v_call: TRBV7-9
clone_size: -
d_call: TRBD2
j_call: TRBJ2-5
cdr3_nt: TGTGCCAGCAGCCGAAAACTAGCGGGAGAAGTGGAGACCCAGTACTTC
cdr3_aa: CASSRKLAGEVETQYF

v_call: TRBV28
clone_size: many
d_call: -
j_call: TRBJ1-5
cdr3_nt: TGTGCCAGCAAGTCTCCGCAGGGGCCCAATCAGCCCCAGCATTTT
cdr3_aa: CASKSPQGPNQPQHF

v_call: TRBV6-2/TRBV6-3
clone_size: many
d_call: -
j_call: TRBJ1-5
cdr3_nt: TGTGCCAGCAGTTACTCCCGGGGGCTTGAGAATCAGCCCCAGCATTTT
cdr3_aa: CASSYSRGLENQPQHF

v_call: TRBV28
clone_size: few
d_call: TRBD1
j_call: TRBJ2-5
cdr3_nt: TGTGCCAGCAGTTCCCCGGAGACAGGGCGAGAGACCCAGTACTTC
cdr3_aa: CASSSPETGRETQYF

v_call: TRBV30
clone_size: many
d_call: TRBD2
j_call: TRBJ2-3
cdr3_nt: TGTGCCTGGAGTCGGACTAGCGGAACAGATACGCAGTATTTT
cdr3_aa: CAWSRTSGTDTQYF

v_call: TRBV5-1
clone_size: many
d_call: -
j_call: TRBJ2-7
cdr3_nt: TGCGCCAGCAAGCGCGAAGGGCGCTCCTACGAGCAGTACTTC
cdr3_aa: CASKREGRSYEQYF

v_call: TRBV29-1
clone_size: -
d_call: TRBD1
j_call: TRBJ1-2
cdr3_nt: TGCAGCGTTGAAGAATTGAGGAACAGGGGGCTCGGCGGCTACACCTTC
cdr3_aa: CSVEELRNRGLGGYTF

v_call: TRBV4-1
clone_size: -
d_call: -
j_call: TRBJ2-7
cdr3_nt: TGCGCCAGCAGCCATTCCACACCCTACGAGCAGTACTTC
cdr3_aa: CASSHSTPYEQYF

v_call: TRBV6-2/TRBV6-3
clone_size: few
d_call: TRBD2
j_call: TRBJ2-3
cdr3_nt: TGTGCCAGCAGGTCGCTTGTAAGACTAGCGGGAGAGGATACGCAGTATTTT
cdr3_aa: CASRSLVRLAGEDTQYF

v_call: TRBV29-1
clone_size: few
d_call: -
j_call: TRBJ2-4
cdr3_nt: TGCAGCGTCGAGGATCCCCTAACCAAAAACATTCAGTACTTC
cdr3_aa: CSVEDPLTKNIQYF

v_call: TRBV14
clone_size: -
d_call: -
j_call: TRBJ1-3
cdr3_nt: TGTGCCAGCAGCCAAGGACGGGCCAGACGAAACACCATATATTTT
cdr3_aa: CASSQGRARRNTIYF

v_call: TRBV7-9
clone_size: many
d_call: TRBD1
j_call: TRBJ1-1
cdr3_nt: TGTGCCAGCAGCTTATCAGCCAGGGGGCAACCTGAAGCTTTCTTT
cdr3_aa: CASSLSARGQPEAFF

v_call: TRBV28
clone_size: many
d_call: -
j_call: TRBJ1-5
cdr3_nt: TGTGCCAGCGGACGACCCGAGGATCAGCCCCAGCATTTT
cdr3_aa: CASGRPEDQPQHF

v_call: TRBV10-2
clone_size: few
d_call: -
j_call: TRBJ1-6
cdr3_nt: TGCGCCAGCAGTGAGCTGGGCAGTATGGCCCCCCTCCACTTT
cdr3_aa: CASSELGSMAPLHF

v_call: TRBV12-3/TRBV12-4
clone_size: -
d_call: -
j_call: TRBJ1-5
cdr3_nt: TGTGCCAGCAGTCCGATCAGAGATCAGCCCCAGCATTTT
cdr3_aa: CASSPIRDQPQHF

v_call: TRBV28
clone_size: -
d_call: TRBD1
j_call: TRBJ2-2
cdr3_nt: TGTGCCAGTAATACAGGGGGCGGAATCCCCGGGGAGCTGTTTTTT
cdr3_aa: CASNTGGGIPGELFF

v_call: TRBV3-1
clone_size: many
d_call: -
j_call: TRBJ2-3
cdr3_nt: TGTGCCAGCAGCCAAGGGGCCCATGGAACAGATACGCAGTATTTT
cdr3_aa: CASSQGAHGTDTQYF

v_call: TRBV11-3
clone_size: many
d_call: -
j_call: TRBJ2-3
cdr3_nt: TGTGCCAGCAGCTTAGTAGGCAATACGCAGTATTTT
cdr3_aa: CASSLVGNTQYF

v_call: TRBV7-9
clone_size: -
d_call: TRBD2
j_call: TRBJ2-1
cdr3_nt: TGTGCCAGCAGCTTAGCGCAGCTAGCGGGTGTCAATGAGCAGTTCTTC
cdr3_aa: CASSLAQLAGVNEQFF

v_call: TRBV3-1
clone_size: few
d_call: TRBD2
j_call: TRBJ2-1
cdr3_nt: TGTGCCAGCAGCCATGGGGCTAGCGGGAGATCCTACAATGAGCAGTTCTTC
cdr3_aa: CASSHGASGRSYNEQFF

v_call: TRBV15
clone_size: many
d_call: -
j_call: TRBJ2-1
cdr3_nt: TGTGCCACCAGCAGACCCGACAGCCTCTACAATGAGCAGTTCTTC
cdr3_aa: CATSRPDSLYNEQFF

v_call: TRBV3-1
clone_size: few
d_call: TRBD1
j_call: TRBJ2-7
cdr3_nt: TGTGCCAGCAGCCTATCGGGACAGGGGGCCGGCGAGCAGTACTTC
cdr3_aa: CASSLSGQGAGEQYF

v_call: TRBV9
clone_size: -
d_call: TRBD2
j_call: TRBJ2-1
cdr3_nt: TGTGCCAGCAGCGTAGAGGCTAGCGGGAGCAATGAGCAGTTCTTC
cdr3_aa: CASSVEASGSNEQFF

v_call: TRBV4-1
clone_size: -
d_call: TRBD2
j_call: TRBJ2-1
cdr3_nt: TGCGCCAGCAGCCGGCGGGGGGGGACTAGCGGCTACAATGAGCAGTTCTTC
cdr3_aa: CASSRRGGTSGYNEQFF

v_call: TRBV28
clone_size: many
d_call: TRBD2
j_call: TRBJ2-7
cdr3_nt: TGTGCCAGCAGTTTACCCGGGACGGGGAGGGCCGAGCAGTACTTC
cdr3_aa: CASSLPGTGRAEQYF

v_call: TRBV20-1
clone_size: many
d_call: -
j_call: TRBJ2-3
cdr3_nt: TGCAGTGGCGGGACGAATCCCCTTCCGCAGTATTTT
cdr3_aa: CSGGTNPLPQYF

v_call: TRBV20-1
clone_size: few
d_call: TRBD1
j_call: TRBJ1-2
cdr3_nt: TGCAGTTTAGAGCCGACAGGGGGTCATGGCTACACCTTC
cdr3_aa: CSLEPTGGHGYTF

v_call: TRBV6-1
clone_size: many
d_call: -
j_call: TRBJ2-3
cdr3_nt: TGTGCCAGCAGTACCAGACGAGGAATCACAGATACGCAGTATTTT
cdr3_aa: CASSTRRGITDTQYF

v_call: TRBV12-3/TRBV12-4
clone_size: many
d_call: -
j_call: TRBJ1-1
cdr3_nt: TGTGCCAGCAGTTTAGTTGGGTTGAACACTGAAGCTTTCTTT
cdr3_aa: CASSLVGLNTEAFF

v_call: TRBV30
clone_size: many
d_call: -
j_call: TRBJ2-3
cdr3_nt: TGTGCCTGGAGTCGAAGGACGCAGTATTTT
cdr3_aa: CAWSRRTQYF

v_call: TRBV11-3
clone_size: many
d_call: -
j_call: TRBJ2-1
cdr3_nt: TGTGCCAGCAGCTTAGCACTTGCCTCCTACAATGAGCAGTTCTTC
cdr3_aa: CASSLALASYNEQFF

v_call: TRBV4-1
clone_size: -
d_call: TRBD2
j_call: TRBJ2-3
cdr3_nt: TGCGCCAGCAGCCAAGAACGAGCCGGGACTAGCGGGAGTGATACGCAGTATTTT
cdr3_aa: CASSQERAGTSGSDTQYF